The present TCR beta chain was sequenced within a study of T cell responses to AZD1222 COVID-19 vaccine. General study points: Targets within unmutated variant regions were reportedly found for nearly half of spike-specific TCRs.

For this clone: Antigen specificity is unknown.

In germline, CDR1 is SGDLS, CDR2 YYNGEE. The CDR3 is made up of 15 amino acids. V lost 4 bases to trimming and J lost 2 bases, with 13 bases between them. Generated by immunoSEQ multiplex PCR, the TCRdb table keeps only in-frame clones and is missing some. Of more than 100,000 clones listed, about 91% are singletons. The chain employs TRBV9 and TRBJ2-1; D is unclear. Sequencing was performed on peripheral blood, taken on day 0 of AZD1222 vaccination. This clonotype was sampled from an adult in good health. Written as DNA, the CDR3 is TGTGCCAGCAGCTCTAACGGTGCGGCCTACAATGAGCAGTTCTTC. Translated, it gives CASSSNGAAYNEQFF.